This is a list of T cell receptor beta chains from one sample in a study of regulatory T cells in long-lasting Graves disease. TCRdb used MiXCR to reprocess the multiplex PCR reads, holding one entry per CDR3 protein. This table has approximately 390,000 distinct CDR3 sequences, under 20% appearing once. These data are also associated with another study on T cells in Graves' hyperthyroidism and ophthalmopathy.

This specimen was peripheral blood mononuclear cells (PBMCs), taken at new diagnosis, from a patient treated with antithyroid drugs. The receptors originated from a woman younger than 35 with Graves disease. Both conserved end residues are part of each CDR3. Each record gives: D gene, clone size, J gene, V gene, CDR3 protein, CDR3 DNA. D genes are given only for firm matches. Rows may omit the clone size; those that give it use once, few, many or a size class.

- many TRBJ1-5 TRBV6-1 CASRLTRTNSNQPQHF TGTGCCAGCAGACTAACTCGGACTAATAGCAATCAGCCCCAGCATTTT
- few TRBJ2-7 TRBV5-5 CASSGLGGRVEQYF TGTGCCAGCAGCGGCCTGGGGGGTAGGGTCGAGCAGTACTTC
- many TRBJ1-2 TRBV30 CAWSYRPSSGGYTF TGTGCCTGGAGCTACAGACCCTCTTCTGGTGGCTACACCTTC
- - TRBJ2-1 TRBV20-1 CSATAGLAYNEQFF TGCAGTGCTACCGCGGGGCTTGCCTACAATGAGCAGTTCTTC
- few TRBJ2-4 TRBV10-1 CASSPGMVKNIQYF TGCGCCAGCAGTCCCGGGATGGTAAAAAACATTCAGTACTTC
TRBD1 many TRBJ2-2 TRBV5-1 CASSLGWSGGNTGELFF TGCGCCAGCAGCTTGGGCTGGTCAGGGGGGAACACCGGGGAGCTGTTTTTT
TRBD2 few TRBJ2-1 TRBV7-6 CASRELAGDYEQFF TGTGCCAGCAGAGAGCTAGCGGGGGATTATGAGCAGTTCTTC
- few TRBJ2-7 TRBV4-1 CASSHGQGIAYEQYF TGCGCCAGCAGCCATGGTCAGGGGATCGCCTACGAGCAGTACTTC
TRBD1 - TRBJ1-5 TRBV7-2 CASSLGQFDNQPQHF TGTGCCAGCAGCCTGGGACAGTTTGACAATCAGCCCCAGCATTTT
- - TRBJ1-3 TRBV30 CACEVAGNTIYF TGTGCCTGTGAAGTTGCCGGGAACACCATATATTTT
TRBD1 few TRBJ1-2 TRBV7-2 CASSLVGGTGEFPGYTF TGTGCCAGCAGCTTAGTAGGAGGCACAGGGGAGTTTCCTGGCTACACCTTC
- many TRBJ1-1 TRBV28 CASSLSGDTEAFF TGTGCCAGCAGTTTATCGGGGGACACTGAAGCTTTCTTT